These T cell receptor beta chains were read from a single sample in a study of post-analysis software for immune sequencing data. MiXCR, applied by TCRdb to the PCR reads, yields one record per CDR3 protein. This table holds some 890,000 distinct CDR3 sequences, roughly 50% found once. What was sequenced was blood. The receptor set was obtained from a girl aged 10 to 17 with multiple sclerosis. Each CDR3 is given with its conserved first and last residue. The D gene is left open where the match is weak. Where a row states a size, it is once, few, many or the class of an expanded clone; other rows omit it.

v_call,j_call,clone_size,d_call,cdr3_nt,cdr3_aa
TRBV6-2/TRBV6-3,TRBJ1-2,-,TRBD1,TGTGCCAGCAGGAAGGGACAGAACAACTATGGCTACACCTTC,CASRKGQNNYGYTF
TRBV5-6,TRBJ2-6,-,TRBD2,TGTGCCAGCAGCCTACTAGCGGGAGTCTCTGGGGCCAACGTCCTGACTTTC,CASSLLAGVSGANVLTF
TRBV3-1,TRBJ2-6,-,-,TGTGCCAGCAGCCAAGATCGGAGGGGAAGGGGGGGGGCCAACGTCCTGACTTTC,CASSQDRRGRGGANVLTF
TRBV12-3/TRBV12-4,TRBJ2-7,few,TRBD2,TGTGCCAGCAGCCCCGGACTAGCGGGAAAGTTCGAGCAGTACTTC,CASSPGLAGKFEQYF
TRBV20-1,TRBJ2-6,-,-,TGCAGTGCTAGAGTTCCGGGCGCGGGGGCTGCTGGGGCCAACGTCCTGACTTTC,CSARVPGAGAAGANVLTF
TRBV20-1,TRBJ2-1,-,-,TGCAGTGCAGAAATAAAGGGCTCCTACAATGAGCAGTTCTTC,CSAEIKGSYNEQFF
TRBV29-1,TRBJ2-3,few,TRBD2,TGCAGCCTCCAACAAGGGGCTAGCGGGAAGATAGATACGCAGTATTTT,CSLQQGASGKIDTQYF
TRBV29-1,TRBJ2-5,-,-,TGCAGCGTACCGACCAGAACGGAGACCCAGTACTTC,CSVPTRTETQYF
TRBV5-1,TRBJ1-1,few,TRBD1,TGCGCCAGCAGCATGACAGGGGGTGTCACTGAAGCTTTCTTT,CASSMTGGVTEAFF
TRBV29-1,TRBJ2-5,-,TRBD2,TGCAGCGTTGGGCGGGAGACAGAGACCCAGTACTTC,CSVGRETETQYF
TRBV12-3/TRBV12-4,TRBJ2-7,few,-,TGTGCCAGCAGTCCGGGGCGCCCCAACTACGAGCAGTACTTC,CASSPGRPNYEQYF
TRBV29-1,TRBJ1-2,-,-,TGCAGCGTGGCAAGAGGGGAATTTGTCGGCTACACCTTC,CSVARGEFVGYTF
TRBV25-1,TRBJ2-1,once,-,TGTGCCAGCAGTGAAGGGTACAGTGTCGATGAGCAGTTCTTC,CASSEGYSVDEQFF
TRBV29-1,TRBJ1-5,few,-,TGCAGCGCAGGGGTGGGCAATCAGCCCCAGCATTTT,CSAGVGNQPQHF
TRBV5-1,TRBJ2-3,-,TRBD2,TGCGCCAGCCTCCTCGGACTAGCGGAGACAGATACGCAGTATTTT,CASLLGLAETDTQYF
TRBV5-1,TRBJ2-5,-,-,TGCGCCAGCTCCCCCAATACAGGCCTGCGAGGGGAGCAGTACTTC,CASSPNTGLRGEQYF
TRBV25-1,TRBJ2-5,-,TRBD1,TGTGCCAGCAGTGAATTGGGACAGGGCTTGTTTCGGGAGACCCAGTACTTC,CASSELGQGLFRETQYF
TRBV7-8,TRBJ2-7,-,TRBD2,TGTGCCAGCAGCCAGACTAGCGGGAGGGCCGGAGACGAGCAGTACTTC,CASSQTSGRAGDEQYF
TRBV7-9,TRBJ2-7,few,-,TGTGCCAGCAGCTCGGGTCTAGAGCAGTACTTC,CASSSGLEQYF
TRBV20-1,TRBJ2-7,-,-,TGCAGTGCCGCGGTCGGGGCAGGGGAGTCCGAGCAGTACTTC,CSAAVGAGESEQYF
TRBV7-2,TRBJ2-5,few,-,TGTGCCAGCAGCCGACAGCGGATCCAAGAGACCCAGTACTTC,CASSRQRIQETQYF
TRBV9,TRBJ2-6,few,-,TGTGCCAGCAGCGCCCAGGTCTCTGGGGCCAACGTCCTGACTTTC,CASSAQVSGANVLTF
TRBV20-1,TRBJ2-5,-,-,TGCAGTGCTAGAGACATCCTAGCGAAGGTAGAGACCCAGTACTTC,CSARDILAKVETQYF
TRBV5-1,TRBJ2-1,few,TRBD2,TGCGCCAGCAGCTTAGGGATCAGCGGGGTGTACAATGAGCAGTTCTTC,CASSLGISGVYNEQFF
TRBV29-1,TRBJ2-5,few,-,TGCAGCGCCGGGACACCTCAAGAGACCCAGTACTTC,CSAGTPQETQYF
TRBV15,TRBJ2-2,-,TRBD2,TGTGCCACCAGCAGAGACCTAGCGGGGGCCGGGGAGCTGTTTTTT,CATSRDLAGAGELFF
TRBV29-1,TRBJ2-7,-,TRBD1,TGCAGCGCCGGGGACAGGGCAGATGACGAGCAGTACTTC,CSAGDRADDEQYF
TRBV29-1,TRBJ1-4,-,TRBD1,TGCAGCGCCGGACCCCGAGGGGGCCCCACTAATGAAAAACTGTTTTTT,CSAGPRGGPTNEKLFF
TRBV12-3/TRBV12-4,TRBJ2-7,few,-,TGTGCCAGCAGTCCCGGGGGGCCCCGAGCCTACGAGCAGTACTTC,CASSPGGPRAYEQYF
TRBV7-2,TRBJ1-1,-,-,TGTGCCAGCAGCCTAGATGGGGCAGTGAACACTGAAGCTTTCTTT,CASSLDGAVNTEAFF
TRBV29-1,TRBJ2-7,few,-,TGCAGCGTTGAGTACAGGGCCTACGAGCAGTACTTC,CSVEYRAYEQYF
TRBV10-3,TRBJ2-7,once,-,TGTGCCATCAGTGAAGGGACAAGCTCCTACGAGCAGTACTTC,CAISEGTSSYEQYF
TRBV2,TRBJ2-1,-,-,TGTGCCAGCTCCAAGAAAGGGCGAGAATACAATGAGCAGTTCTTC,CASSKKGREYNEQFF
TRBV5-1,TRBJ2-1,-,-,TGCGCCAGCAGCTTGGGCCCGGGGGCTGGCAATGAGCAGTTCTTC,CASSLGPGAGNEQFF
TRBV12-3/TRBV12-4,TRBJ2-7,-,-,TGTGCCAGCAGTGGGGGGACACTTCCTTCCTACGAGCAGTACTTC,CASSGGTLPSYEQYF
TRBV12-3/TRBV12-4,TRBJ2-4,-,-,TGTGCCAGCAGTCTCCAGGGCAACATTCAGTACTTC,CASSLQGNIQYF
TRBV5-1,TRBJ2-3,-,TRBD1,TGCGCCAGCAGCCGAGTGGGGGACAGATCGCATACGCAGTATTTT,CASSRVGDRSHTQYF
TRBV12-3/TRBV12-4,TRBJ2-7,-,-,TGTGCCAGCACGGAGCAACTTTCCTACGAGCAGTACTTC,CASTEQLSYEQYF
TRBV20-1,TRBJ1-4,-,-,TGCAGTGCTAGAGACGCGGCCACAACTAATGAAAAACTGTTTTTT,CSARDAATTNEKLFF
TRBV27,TRBJ2-2,-,-,TGTGCCAGCAGTCCCGCAGGGGGCTGGAGCGGGAGAGGCACCGGGGAGCTGTTTTTT,CASSPAGGWSGRGTGELFF
TRBV7-6,TRBJ1-2,few,-,TGTGCCAGCAGCCCCGGGACAATGAACTATGGCTACACCTTC,CASSPGTMNYGYTF
TRBV6-1,TRBJ2-7,few,TRBD2,TGTGCCAGCAGTGAGTGGACTAGCCACGAGCAGTACTTC,CASSEWTSHEQYF
TRBV2,TRBJ2-5,once,TRBD2,TGTGCCAGCAGTGTGGGACTAGCGGGAGGAGGCCAAGAGACCCAGTACTTC,CASSVGLAGGGQETQYF